This entry describes one T cell receptor beta chain. This sample was included in a study of control samples from healthy donors and cancer patients. The J segment lost 7 bases and the V segment lost 3 bases, leaving 11 bases of the junction unmatched. Germline V CDR1 and CDR2: MNHEY, SMNVEV (reference sequence). The CDR3 runs to 17 residues. Some clones are missing from TCRdb's copy, which holds only in-frame ones; the method was immunoSEQ multiplex PCR. Among approximately 99,000 clones listed, roughly 79% were seen once. Sequencing input: blood. V gene TRBV27 combines with J gene TRBJ2-2; 10 nucleotides align to TRBD1. This sequence was found in a man younger than 35 in good health. CDR3 nucleotides: TGTGCCAGCAGTTTTCAGTGGGACAGGGGAATTGGCGGGGAGCTGTTTTTT. Translation: CASSFQWDRGIGGELFF.